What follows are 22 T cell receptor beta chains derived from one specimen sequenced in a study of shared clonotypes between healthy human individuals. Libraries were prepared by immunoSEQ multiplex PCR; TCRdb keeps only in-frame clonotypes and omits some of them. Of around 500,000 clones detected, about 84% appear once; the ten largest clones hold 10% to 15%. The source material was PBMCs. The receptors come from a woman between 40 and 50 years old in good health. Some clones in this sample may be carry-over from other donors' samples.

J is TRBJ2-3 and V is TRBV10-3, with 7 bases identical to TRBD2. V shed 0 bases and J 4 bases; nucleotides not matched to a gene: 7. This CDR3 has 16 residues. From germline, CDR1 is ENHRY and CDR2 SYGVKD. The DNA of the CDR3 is TGTGCCATCAGTGAGTCTCGCGGGAGTGCGGCAGATACGCAGTATTTT. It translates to CAISESRGSAADTQYF.

In DNA form, the CDR3 reads TGCGCCAGCAGTTCCGACAACCCCAACACCGGGGAGCTGTTTTTT. As protein: CASSSDNPNTGELFF. The chain combines TRBV5-1 with TRBJ2-2; unclear D gene. Germline lookup yields CDR1 SGHRS and CDR2 YFSETQ. Trimming removed 5 bases at V and 2 bases at J, with 13 bases between. The CDR3 contains 15 residues.

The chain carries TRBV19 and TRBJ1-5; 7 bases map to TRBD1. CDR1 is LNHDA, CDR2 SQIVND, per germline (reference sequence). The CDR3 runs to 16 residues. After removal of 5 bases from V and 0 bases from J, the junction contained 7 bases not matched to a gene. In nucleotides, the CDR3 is TGTGCCAGTAGTTTCCTAGACAGGGATAGCAATCAGCCCCAGCATTTT. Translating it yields CASSFLDRDSNQPQHF. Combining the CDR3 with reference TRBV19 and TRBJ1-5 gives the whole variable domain DGGITQSPKYLFRKEGQNVTLSCEQNLNHDAMYWYRQDPGQGLRLIYYSQIVNDFQKGDIAEGYSVSREKKESFPLTVTSAQKNPTAFYLCASSFLDRDSNQPQHFGDGTRLSIL.

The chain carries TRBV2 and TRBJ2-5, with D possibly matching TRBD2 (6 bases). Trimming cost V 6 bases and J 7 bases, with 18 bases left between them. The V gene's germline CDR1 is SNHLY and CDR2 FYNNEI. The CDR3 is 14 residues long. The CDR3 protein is CASREPGGWGTQYF. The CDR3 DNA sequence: TGTGCCAGCAGGGAACCCGGGGGTTGGGGGACCCAGTACTTC.

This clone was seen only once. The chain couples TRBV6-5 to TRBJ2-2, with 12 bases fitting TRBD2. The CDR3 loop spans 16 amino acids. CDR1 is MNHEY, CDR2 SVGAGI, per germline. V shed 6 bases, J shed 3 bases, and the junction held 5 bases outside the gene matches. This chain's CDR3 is CASSYLAGGDTGELFF. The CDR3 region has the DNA TGTGCCAGCAGCTACCTAGCGGGAGGGGACACCGGGGAGCTGTTTTTT.

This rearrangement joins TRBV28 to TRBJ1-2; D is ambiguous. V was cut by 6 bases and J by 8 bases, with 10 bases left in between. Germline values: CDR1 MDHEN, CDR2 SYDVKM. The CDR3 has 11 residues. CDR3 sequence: CASSSSRGYTF. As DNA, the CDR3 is TGTGCCAGCAGCTCGTCGAGGGGCTACACCTTC.

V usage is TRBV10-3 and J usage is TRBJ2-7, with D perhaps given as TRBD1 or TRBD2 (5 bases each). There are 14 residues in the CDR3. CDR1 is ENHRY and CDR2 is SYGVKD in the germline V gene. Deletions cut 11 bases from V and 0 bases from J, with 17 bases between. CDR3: CASRSPGGSYEQYF. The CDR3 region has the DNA TGTGCCTCCCGGAGCCCTGGGGGCTCCTACGAGCAGTACTTC.

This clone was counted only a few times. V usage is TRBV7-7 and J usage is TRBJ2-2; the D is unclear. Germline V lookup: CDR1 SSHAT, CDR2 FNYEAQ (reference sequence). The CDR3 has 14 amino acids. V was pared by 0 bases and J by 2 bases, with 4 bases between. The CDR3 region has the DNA TGTGCCAGCAGCTTAGCACCTAACACCGGGGAGCTGTTTTTT. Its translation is CASSLAPNTGELFF.

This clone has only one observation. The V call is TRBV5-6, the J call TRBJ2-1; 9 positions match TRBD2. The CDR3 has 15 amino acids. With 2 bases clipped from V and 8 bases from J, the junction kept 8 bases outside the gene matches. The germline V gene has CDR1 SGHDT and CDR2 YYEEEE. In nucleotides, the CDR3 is TGTGCCAGCAGCTTCATTAGCGGGAGAGGCTATGAGCAGTTCTTC. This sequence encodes CASSFISGRGYEQFF.

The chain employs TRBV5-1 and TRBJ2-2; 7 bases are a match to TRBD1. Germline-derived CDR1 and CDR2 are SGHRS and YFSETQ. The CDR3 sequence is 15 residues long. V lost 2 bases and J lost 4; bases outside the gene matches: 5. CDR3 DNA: TGCGCCAGCAGCTTTGGACAGGCGGGCACCGGGGAGCTGTTTTTT. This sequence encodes CASSFGQAGTGELFF. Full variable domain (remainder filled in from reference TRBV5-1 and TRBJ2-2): KAGVTQTPRYLIKTRGQQVTLSCSPISGHRSVSWYQQTPGQGLQFLFEYFSETQRNKGNFPGRFSGRQFSNSRSEMNVSTLELGDSALYLCASSFGQAGTGELFFGEGSRLTVL.

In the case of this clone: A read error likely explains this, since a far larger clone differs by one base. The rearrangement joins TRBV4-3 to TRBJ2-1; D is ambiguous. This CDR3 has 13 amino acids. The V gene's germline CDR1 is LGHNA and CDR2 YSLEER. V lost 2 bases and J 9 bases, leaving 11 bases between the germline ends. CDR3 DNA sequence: TGCGCCAGCAGCCAATCCTTCCATGGTGAGCAGTTCTTC. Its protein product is CASSQSFHGEQFF.

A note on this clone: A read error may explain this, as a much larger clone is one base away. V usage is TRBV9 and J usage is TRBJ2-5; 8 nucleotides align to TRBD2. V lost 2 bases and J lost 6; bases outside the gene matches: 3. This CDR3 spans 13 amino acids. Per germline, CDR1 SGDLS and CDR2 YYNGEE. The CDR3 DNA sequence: TGTGCCAGCAGCGTTAGCGGGACCAAGACCCAGTACTTC. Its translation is CASSVSGTKTQYF. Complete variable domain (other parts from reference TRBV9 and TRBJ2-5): DSGVTQTPKHLITATGQRVTLRCSPRSGDLSVYWYQQSLDQGLQFLIQYYNGEERAKGNILERFSAQQFPDLHSELNLSSLELGDSALYFCASSVSGTKTQYFGPGTRLLVL.

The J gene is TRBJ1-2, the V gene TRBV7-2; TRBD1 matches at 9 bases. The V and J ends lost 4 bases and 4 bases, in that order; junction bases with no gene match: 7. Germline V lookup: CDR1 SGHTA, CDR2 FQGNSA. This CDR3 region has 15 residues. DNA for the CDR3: TGTGCCAGCAGCTCCCGGGGACAGGGAACCTATGGCTACACCTTC. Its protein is CASSSRGQGTYGYTF. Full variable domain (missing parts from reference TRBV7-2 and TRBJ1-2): GAGVSQSPSNKVTEKGKDVELRCDPISGHTALYWYRQSLGQGLEFLIYFQGNSAPDKSGLPSDRFSAERTGGSVSTLTIQRTQQEDSAVYLCASSSRGQGTYGYTFGSGTRLTVV.

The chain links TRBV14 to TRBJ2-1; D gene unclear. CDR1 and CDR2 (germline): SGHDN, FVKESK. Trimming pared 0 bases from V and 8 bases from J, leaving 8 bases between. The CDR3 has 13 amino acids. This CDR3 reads CASSQDNGDEQFF. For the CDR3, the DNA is TGTGCCAGCAGCCAAGACAATGGCGATGAGCAGTTCTTC. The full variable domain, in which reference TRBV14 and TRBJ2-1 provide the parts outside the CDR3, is EAGVTQFPSHSVIEKGQTVTLRCDPISGHDNLYWYRRVMGKEIKFLLHFVKESKQDESGMPNNRFLAERTGGTYSTLKVQPAELEDSGVYFCASSQDNGDEQFFGPGTRLTVL.

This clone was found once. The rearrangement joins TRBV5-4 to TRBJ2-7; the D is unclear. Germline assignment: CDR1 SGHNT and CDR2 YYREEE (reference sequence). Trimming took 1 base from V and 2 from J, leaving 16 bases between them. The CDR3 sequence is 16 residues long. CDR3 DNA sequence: TGTGCCAGCAGCTTGAAGGGCAGTCTAATTACCTACGAGCAGTACTTC. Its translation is CASSLKGSLITYEQYF.

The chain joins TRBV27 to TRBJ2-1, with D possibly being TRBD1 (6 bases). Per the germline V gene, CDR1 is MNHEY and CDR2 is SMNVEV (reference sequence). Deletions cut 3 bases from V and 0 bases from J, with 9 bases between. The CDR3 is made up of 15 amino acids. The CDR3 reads CASSFRQASYNEQFF. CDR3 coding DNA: TGTGCCAGCAGTTTTAGACAGGCCTCCTACAATGAGCAGTTCTTC.

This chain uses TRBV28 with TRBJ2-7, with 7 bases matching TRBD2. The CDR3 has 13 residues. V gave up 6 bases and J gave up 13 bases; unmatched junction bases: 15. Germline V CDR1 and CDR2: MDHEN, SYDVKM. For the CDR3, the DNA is TGTGCCAGCAGACTTGGTTTCGGGCGGGAGCCCTACTTC. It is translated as CASRLGFGREPYF.

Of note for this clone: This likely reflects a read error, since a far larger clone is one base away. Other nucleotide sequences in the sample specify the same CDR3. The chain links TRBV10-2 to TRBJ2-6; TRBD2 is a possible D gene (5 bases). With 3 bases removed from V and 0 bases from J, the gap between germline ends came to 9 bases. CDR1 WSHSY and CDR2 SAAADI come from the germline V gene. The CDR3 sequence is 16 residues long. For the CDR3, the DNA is TGCGCCAGCAGTGAATTGGACTTCTCTGGGGCCAACGTCCTGACTTTC. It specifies CASSELDFSGANVLTF.

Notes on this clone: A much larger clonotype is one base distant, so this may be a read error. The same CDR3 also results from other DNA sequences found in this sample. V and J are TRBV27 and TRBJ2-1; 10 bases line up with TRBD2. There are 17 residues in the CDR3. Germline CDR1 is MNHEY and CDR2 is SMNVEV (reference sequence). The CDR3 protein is CASSRTSGVSSYNEQFF. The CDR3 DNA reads TGTGCTAGCAGTCGAACTAGCGGGGTCAGCTCCTACAATGAGCAGTTCTTC.

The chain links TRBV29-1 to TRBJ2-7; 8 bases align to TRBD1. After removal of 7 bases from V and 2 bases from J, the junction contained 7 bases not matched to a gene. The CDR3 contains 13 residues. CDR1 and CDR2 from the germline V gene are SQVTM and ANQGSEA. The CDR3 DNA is TGCAGCGCGACCGGGACAGGAGCCTACGAGCAGTACTTC. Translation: CSATGTGAYEQYF.

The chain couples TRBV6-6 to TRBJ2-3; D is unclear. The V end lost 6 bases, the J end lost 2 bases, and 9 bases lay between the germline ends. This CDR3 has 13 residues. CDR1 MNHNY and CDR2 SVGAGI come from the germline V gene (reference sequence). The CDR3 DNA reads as TGTGCCAGCAGACCGAGAAACACAGATACGCAGTATTTT. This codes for CASRPRNTDTQYF.

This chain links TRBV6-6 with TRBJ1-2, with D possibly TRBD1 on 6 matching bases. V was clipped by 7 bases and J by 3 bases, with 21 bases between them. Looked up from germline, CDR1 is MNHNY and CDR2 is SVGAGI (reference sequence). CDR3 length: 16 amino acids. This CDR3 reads CASTSGQSIGYYGYTF. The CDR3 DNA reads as TGTGCCAGCACCTCCGGACAGTCTATTGGGTACTATGGCTACACCTTC.